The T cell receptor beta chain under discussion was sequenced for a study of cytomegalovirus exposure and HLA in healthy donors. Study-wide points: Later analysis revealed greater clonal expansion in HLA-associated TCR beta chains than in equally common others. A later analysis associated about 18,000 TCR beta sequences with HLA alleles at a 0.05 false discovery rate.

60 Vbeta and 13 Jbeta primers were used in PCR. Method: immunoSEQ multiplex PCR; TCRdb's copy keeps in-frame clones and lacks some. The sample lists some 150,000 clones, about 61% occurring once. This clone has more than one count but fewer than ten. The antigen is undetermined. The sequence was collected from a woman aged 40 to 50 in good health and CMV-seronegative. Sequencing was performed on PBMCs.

Here the CDR3 reads CASSGLANEQFF. The CDR3 nucleotides are TGTGCCAGCAGTGGACTAGCCAATGAGCAGTTCTTC. The chain links TRBV2 to TRBJ2-1; 7 bases agree with TRBD2. CDR1 SNHLY and CDR2 FYNNEI come from the germline V gene. J lost 6 bases, V lost 4 bases, and 0 bases had no gene match. This CDR3 has 12 residues.